Detailed here is one T cell receptor (beta chain). Its antigen is currently not known. No base quality information exists; no much larger clone differs at one position. To estimate absolute template abundance from read counts, synthetic TCR analog templates were spiked into each PCR. TCRbeta CDR3 regions were amplified from genomic DNA with bias-controlled V and J gene primers using the immunoSEQ assay. Rearranged TCRbeta segments were sequenced at approximately 20X coverage. Per the authors' processing: Clustering was used to correct sequencing errors, and CDR3s were annotated against IMGT so that V, D and J genes could be assigned. Downstream analyses used only productive TCRbeta rearrangements, leaving out any out-of-frame or stop-codon sequences. To compute clonality, Shannon entropy was normalized by the log of the number of unique productive sequences and then subtracted from one. Fisher's exact test with Benjamini-Hochberg correction, at a threshold of adjusted p below 0.01, was used to find clones that differed between time points or between blood and tumor. This immuneACCESS table, as held by TCRdb, lists in-frame sequences with V and J called but not all clones. Of the missing ones, under half trace to an unresolved V gene in checked studies; the others have no known cause. Clone size and V and J calls were adopted from that table, with D and trimming inferred from the DNA. The sample table records about 95,000 clones; roughly 90% of these occur just once. The top ten clones comprise about 1.6% of the sample.

Read against the paper, the sample's time point label means: pretreatment peripheral blood. A total of 25 to 35 patients with locally advanced or metastatic urothelial carcinoma, treated at Memorial Sloan Kettering on a trial protocol, made up the cohort. Peripheral blood mononuclear cells were collected pretreatment and during treatment, with between 1 and 8 total time points obtained per patient. The Qiagen DNeasy Blood extraction kit was used to purify genomic DNA from total PBMCs and from tumor samples. PBMCs were collected pretreatment and during treatment, and were isolated and stored as previously described. This entry comes from a study of PD-L1 blockade in urothelial cancer (dated by TCRdb to the late 2010s). The study in broad terms: Every patient began therapy at some point between 2013 and 2015 and was given atezolizumab 1,200 mg intravenously every 3 weeks. About 85% of the 29 patients were males with bladder-origin urothelial cancer, and about two thirds of the roughly 30 reported a prior smoking history. Patients had an ECOG performance status of 0 or 1 and had received between 0 and 3 prior chemotherapy regimens. Blood samples were analyzed 3 weeks after the start of treatment (second dose) and 6 weeks after the start of treatment. A median of roughly 140,000 T cells and some 82,000 unique TCRs was obtained from blood samples, and a median clonality of roughly 0.082 was observed. The study was an exploratory multi-omic analysis of somatic, immune and clinical correlates of response to PD-L1 blockade with atezolizumab in urothelial cancer. Pretreatment tumor samples, along with matched peripheral blood collected serially before and after atezolizumab treatment, underwent TCR sequencing. Durable clinical benefit meant progression-free survival longer than 6 months, and TCR features were also tested against progression-free and overall survival. In the same patients who had TCR sequencing, pretreatment tumors also underwent whole exome sequencing and RNA sequencing. Fewer than ten patients reached durable clinical benefit, while some 19 patients did not. Under 30 patients had pretreatment blood TCR-seq, some 24 had at least one posttreatment blood collection, and some 24 had tumor TCR-seq.

V was cut back by 6 bases and J by 2 bases, leaving a gap of 11 bases between them. The CDR3 runs 14 residues from the cysteine to the phenylalanine. Only CDR3 DNA is held: 42 bases, read in frame from base 1. CDR1 and CDR2 (LNHDA, SQIVND) derive from the germline V gene (reference sequence). The paper as a whole reports these results and caveats: A pretreatment peripheral blood TCR clonality below the median was linked to improved progression-free and overall survival. At 3 weeks after the start of treatment, tumor-associated TCR clones in peripheral blood had expanded more in patients with durable benefit (n of about 21, p = 0.022). Because the sample size was small (n ≈ 31) and many exploratory analyses were performed, the results are intended to be hypothesis-generating.

Specimen: PBMCs, collected around atezolizumab (anti-PD-L1) treatment. This chain is built from TRBV19 and TRBJ1-5; a tentative D match to TRBD1 spans 6 bases. The sequence derives from a man aged 60 to 75 with urothelial cancer. The CDR3 loop reads CASSPDRGNQPQHF. The sequence in DNA is TGTGCCAGTAGCCCGGACAGAGGCAATCAGCCCCAGCATTTT.